This TCR beta chain originates from a study of blood T cell repertoires in COVID-19. At the level of the study: Samples representing acute and convalescent COVID-19 were sourced from the United States, Italy and Spain.

Profiling relied on immunoSEQ multiplex PCR, and the TCRdb table lists in-frame clones only, not all of them. The repertoire holds 90,000 to 150,000 clones, with 70% to 85% as singletons. Sequenced: peripheral blood. This TCR came from a human donor with acute or convalescent COVID-19. The donor label of this sample is uncertain.

Written as DNA, the CDR3 is TGTGCCAGCAGCCTGGTTCTAGAGAGCTCCTACAATGAGCAGTTCTTC. Its protein product is CASSLVLESSYNEQFF. The chain is built from TRBV5-6 and TRBJ2-1; D unclear. The ends were cut back, 4 bases at V and 0 bases at J, with 14 bases in the middle. The CDR3 contains 16 residues. In germline, CDR1 is SGHDT, CDR2 YYEEEE.